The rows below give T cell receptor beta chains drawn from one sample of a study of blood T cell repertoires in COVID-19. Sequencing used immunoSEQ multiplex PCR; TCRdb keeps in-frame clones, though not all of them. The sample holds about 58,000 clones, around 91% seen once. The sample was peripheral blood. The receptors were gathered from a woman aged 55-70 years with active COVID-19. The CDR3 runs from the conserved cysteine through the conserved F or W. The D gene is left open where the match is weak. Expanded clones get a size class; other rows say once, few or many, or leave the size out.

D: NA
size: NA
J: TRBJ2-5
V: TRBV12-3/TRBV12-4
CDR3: CASSSLRRETQYF
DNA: TGTGCCAGCAGCTCGTTGAGGCGGGAGACCCAGTACTTC

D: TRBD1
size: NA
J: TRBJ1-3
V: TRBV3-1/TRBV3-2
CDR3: CASSPIDRVSGNTIYF
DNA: TGTGCCAGCAGCCCGATCGACAGGGTGTCTGGAAACACCATATATTTT

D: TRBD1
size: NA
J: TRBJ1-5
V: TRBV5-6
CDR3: CASSKRTGGNQPQHF
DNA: TGTGCCAGCAGCAAAAGGACAGGGGGCAATCAGCCCCAGCATTTT

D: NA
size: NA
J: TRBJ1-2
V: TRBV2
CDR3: CASSAVMNYGYTF
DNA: TGTGCCAGCAGTGCAGTGATGAACTATGGCTACACCTTC

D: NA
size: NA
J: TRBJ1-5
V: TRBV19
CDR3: CASRTGSGSNQPQHF
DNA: TGTGCCAGTAGAACAGGTAGTGGTTCGAATCAGCCCCAGCATTTT

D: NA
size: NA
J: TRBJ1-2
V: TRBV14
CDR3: CASLGRPGGYTF
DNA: TGTGCCAGCTTGGGGCGACCAGGAGGCTACACCTTC

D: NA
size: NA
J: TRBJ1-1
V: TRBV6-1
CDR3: CASSERQGGLGTEAFF
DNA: TGTGCCAGCAGTGAAAGGCAGGGCGGTTTAGGGACTGAAGCTTTCTTT

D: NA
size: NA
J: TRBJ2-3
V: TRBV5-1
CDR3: CASSLGPGTVTDTQYF
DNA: TGCGCCAGCAGCTTGGGCCCGGGTACGGTCACAGATACGCAGTATTTT

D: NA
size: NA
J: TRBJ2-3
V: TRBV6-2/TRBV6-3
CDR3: CASSFSGSTDTQYF
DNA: TGTGCCAGCAGCTTTAGCGGAAGCACAGATACGCAGTATTTT

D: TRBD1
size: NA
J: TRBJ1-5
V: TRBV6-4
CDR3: CASSGQGGQPQHF
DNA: TGTGCCAGCAGCGGACAGGGAGGACAGCCCCAGCATTTT

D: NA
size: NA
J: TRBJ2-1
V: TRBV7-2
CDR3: CASSPLLGEQFF
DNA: TGTGCCAGCAGCCCCCTCCTCGGGGAGCAGTTCTTC

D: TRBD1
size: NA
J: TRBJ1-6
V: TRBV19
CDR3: CASSIGDRGVDSPLHF
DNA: TGTGCCAGTAGTATAGGCGACAGGGGGGTGGATTCACCCCTCCACTTT

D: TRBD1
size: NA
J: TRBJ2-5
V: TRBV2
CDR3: CASSSGQGGWETQYF
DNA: TGTGCCAGCAGCTCAGGACAGGGGGGATGGGAGACCCAGTACTTC

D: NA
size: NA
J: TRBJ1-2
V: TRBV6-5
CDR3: CASRPTGYYGYTF
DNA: TGTGCCAGCAGACCCACAGGGTATTATGGCTACACCTTC

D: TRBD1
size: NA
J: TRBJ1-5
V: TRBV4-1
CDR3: CASSPETGGNQPQHF
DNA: TGCGCCAGCAGCCCTGAGACAGGGGGCAATCAGCCCCAGCATTTT

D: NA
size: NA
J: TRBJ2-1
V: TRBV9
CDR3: CASSVVGSQSSYNEQFF
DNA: TGTGCCAGCAGCGTAGTGGGCAGCCAAAGCTCCTACAATGAGCAGTTCTTC

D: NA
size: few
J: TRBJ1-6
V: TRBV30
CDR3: CAWSQGSYNSPLHF
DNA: TGTGCCTGGAGTCAGGGCTCCTATAATTCACCCCTCCACTTT

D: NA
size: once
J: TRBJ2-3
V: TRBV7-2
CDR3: CASSLVITDTQYF
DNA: TGTGCCAGCAGCTTAGTCATTACAGATACGCAGTATTTT

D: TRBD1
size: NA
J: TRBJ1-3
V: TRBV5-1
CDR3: CASSWDSGNTIYF
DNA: TGCGCCAGCAGCTGGGACAGCGGAAACACCATATATTTT

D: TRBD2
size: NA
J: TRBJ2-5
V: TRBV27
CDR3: CASSTPPGGGQETQYF
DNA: TGTGCCAGCAGCACACCCCCGGGGGGGGGCCAAGAGACCCAGTACTTC

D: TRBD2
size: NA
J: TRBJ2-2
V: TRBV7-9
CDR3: CASSEPPSGLADTGELFF
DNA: TGTGCCAGCAGCGAACCCCCCTCCGGACTAGCGGACACCGGGGAGCTGTTTTTT

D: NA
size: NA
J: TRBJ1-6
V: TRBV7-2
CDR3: CASSLVWQGNSPLHF
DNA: TGTGCCAGCAGCTTAGTTTGGCAGGGAAATTCACCCCTCCACTTT

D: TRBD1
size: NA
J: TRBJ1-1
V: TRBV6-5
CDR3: CASSYSRGWGTEAFF
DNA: TGTGCCAGCAGTTACTCCAGGGGGTGGGGGACTGAAGCTTTCTTT

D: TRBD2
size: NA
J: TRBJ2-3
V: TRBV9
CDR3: CASTSGGSFTDTQYF
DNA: TGTGCCAGCACTTCGGGGGGTTCCTTCACAGATACGCAGTATTTT

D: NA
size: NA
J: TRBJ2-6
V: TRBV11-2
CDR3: CASSLKQSLSSGANVLTF
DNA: TGTGCCAGCAGCTTAAAACAGAGCTTAAGCTCTGGGGCCAACGTCCTGACTTTC

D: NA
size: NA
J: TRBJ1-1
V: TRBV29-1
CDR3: CSVERAYNTEAFF
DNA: TGCAGCGTTGAGCGGGCTTATAACACTGAAGCTTTCTTT

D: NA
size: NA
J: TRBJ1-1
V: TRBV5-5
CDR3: CASSWGSTEAFF
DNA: TGTGCCAGCAGCTGGGGCAGCACTGAAGCTTTCTTT

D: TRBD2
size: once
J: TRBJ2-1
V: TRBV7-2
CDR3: CASSLVGASGGTYNEQFF
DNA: TGTGCCAGCAGCTTAGTAGGGGCTAGCGGGGGGACTTACAATGAGCAGTTCTTC

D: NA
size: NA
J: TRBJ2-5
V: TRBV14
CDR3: CASSPRQIGTQYF
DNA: TGTGCCAGCAGCCCACGACAGATTGGGACCCAGTACTTC

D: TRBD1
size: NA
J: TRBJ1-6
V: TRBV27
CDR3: CASSLGDRGLSTSPLHF
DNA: TGTGCCAGCAGTTTAGGGGACAGGGGATTATCTACTTCACCCCTCCACTTT

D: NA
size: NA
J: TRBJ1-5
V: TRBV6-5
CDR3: CASSSETGPSGQPQHF
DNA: TGTGCCAGCAGTTCCGAGACAGGCCCTTCGGGTCAGCCCCAGCATTTT

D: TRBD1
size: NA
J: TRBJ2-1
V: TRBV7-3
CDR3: CASSLGTGGNEQFF
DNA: TGTGCCAGCAGCTTAGGGACAGGGGGCAATGAGCAGTTCTTC

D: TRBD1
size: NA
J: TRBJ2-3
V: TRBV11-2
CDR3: CASSRDRVPDTQYF
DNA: TGTGCCAGCAGCCGGGACAGGGTTCCAGATACGCAGTATTTT

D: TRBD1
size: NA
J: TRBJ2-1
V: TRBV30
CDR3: CAWSHLDRVVYNEQFF
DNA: TGTGCCTGGAGTCACCTGGACAGGGTCGTCTACAATGAGCAGTTCTTC

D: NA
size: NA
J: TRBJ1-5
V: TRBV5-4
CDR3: CASSRDGDQPQHF
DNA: TGTGCCAGCAGCCGAGACGGGGATCAGCCCCAGCATTTT

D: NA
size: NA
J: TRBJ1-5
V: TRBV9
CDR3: CASSVGGGDSNQPQHF
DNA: TGTGCCAGCAGCGTAGGGGGCGGGGATAGCAATCAGCCCCAGCATTTT

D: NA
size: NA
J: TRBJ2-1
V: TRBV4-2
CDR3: CASSQDFLLSSYNEQFF
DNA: TGTGCCAGCAGCCAAGATTTCTTATTGAGCTCCTACAATGAGCAGTTCTTC

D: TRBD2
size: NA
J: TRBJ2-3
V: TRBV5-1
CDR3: CASSPGLALGDTQYF
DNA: TGCGCCAGCAGCCCGGGACTAGCGCTGGGAGATACGCAGTATTTT

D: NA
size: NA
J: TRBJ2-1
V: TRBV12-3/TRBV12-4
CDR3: CASTPGVYNEQFF
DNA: TGTGCCAGCACCCCGGGGGTCTACAATGAGCAGTTCTTC

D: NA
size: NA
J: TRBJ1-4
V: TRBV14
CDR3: CASSQNRVNEKLFF
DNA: TGTGCCAGCAGCCAAAACAGGGTCAATGAAAAACTGTTTTTT